The clone carrying this TCR beta chain occurred a few times. The record originates from a study of cytomegalovirus exposure and HLA in healthy donors. Germline CDR1 reads SGHRS; CDR2 reads YFSETQ. The CDR3 runs to 15 residues. V shed 0 bases and J shed 9 bases, with 16 bases lying between them. Method: immunoSEQ multiplex PCR; TCRdb's copy keeps in-frame clones and lacks some. The table lists roughly 200,000 clones, about 81% of them singletons. This chain links TRBV5-1 with TRBJ2-1, with D unresolved. This receptor was obtained from a woman aged 25 to 39 in good health and CMV-seronegative. The specimen sequenced was PBMCs. CDR3 sequence reads: CASSLDNSLAIEQFF. CDR3 bases: TGCGCCAGCAGCTTGGATAACTCGTTAGCTATTGAGCAGTTCTTC.